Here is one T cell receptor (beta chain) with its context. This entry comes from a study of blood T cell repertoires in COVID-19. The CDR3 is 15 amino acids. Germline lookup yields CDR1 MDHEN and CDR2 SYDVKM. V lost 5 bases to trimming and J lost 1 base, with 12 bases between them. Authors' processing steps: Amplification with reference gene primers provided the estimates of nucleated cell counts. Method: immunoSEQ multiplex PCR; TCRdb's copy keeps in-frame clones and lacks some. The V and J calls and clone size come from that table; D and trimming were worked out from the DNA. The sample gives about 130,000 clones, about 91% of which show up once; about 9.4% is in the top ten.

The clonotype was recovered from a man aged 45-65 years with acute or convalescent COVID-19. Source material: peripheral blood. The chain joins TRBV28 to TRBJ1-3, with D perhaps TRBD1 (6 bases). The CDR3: CASSGIQGSGNTIYF. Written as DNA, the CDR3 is TGTGCCAGCAGTGGTATACAGGGATCTGGAAACACCATATATTTT. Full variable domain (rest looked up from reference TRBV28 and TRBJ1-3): DVKVTQSSRYLVKRTGEKVFLECVQDMDHENMFWYRQDPGLGLRLIYFSYDVKMKEKGDIPEGYSVSREKKERFSLILESASTNQTSMYLCASSGIQGSGNTIYFGEGSWLTVV.